This note documents a single T cell receptor beta chain sequence. Assay: immunoSEQ multiplex PCR; the TCRdb copy retains only in-frame clones and omits some. The profile shows some 150,000 clones, nearly 96% of them singletons. The record originates from a study of control samples from healthy donors and cancer patients. Germline CDR1 reads SEHNR; CDR2 reads FQNEAQ (reference sequence). The CDR3 length is 18 residues. With 4 bases removed from V and 4 bases from J, the gap between germline ends came to 25 bases. This clonotype originated in a woman in her 30s in good health. Material for sequencing was blood. The chain couples TRBV7-9 to TRBJ1-1; weak D call: TRBD1 (6 bases). CDR3 loop: CASSWGNRDLIVLTEAFF. CDR3 nucleotide sequence: TGTGCCAGCAGCTGGGGTAACAGGGATTTAATAGTGCTCACTGAAGCTTTCTTT.